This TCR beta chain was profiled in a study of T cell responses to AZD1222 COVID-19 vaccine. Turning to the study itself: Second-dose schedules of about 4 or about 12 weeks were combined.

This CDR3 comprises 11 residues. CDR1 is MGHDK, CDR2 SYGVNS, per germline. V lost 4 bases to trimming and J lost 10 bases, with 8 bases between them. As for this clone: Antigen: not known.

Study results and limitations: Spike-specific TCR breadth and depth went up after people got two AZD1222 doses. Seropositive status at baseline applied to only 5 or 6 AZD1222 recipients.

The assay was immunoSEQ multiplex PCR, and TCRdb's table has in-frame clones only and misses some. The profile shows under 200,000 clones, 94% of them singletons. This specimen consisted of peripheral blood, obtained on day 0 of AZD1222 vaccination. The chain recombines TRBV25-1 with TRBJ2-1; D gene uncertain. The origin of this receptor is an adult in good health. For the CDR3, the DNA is TGTGCCAGCAGTGGCATAAGGGAGCAGTTCTTC. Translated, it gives CASSGIREQFF. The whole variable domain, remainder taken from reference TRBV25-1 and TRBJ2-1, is EADIYQTPRYLVIGTGKKITLECSQTMGHDKMYWYQQDPGMELHLIHYSYGVNSTEKGDLSSESTVSRIRTEHFPLTLESARPSHTSQYLCASSGIREQFFGPGTRLTVL.